This T cell receptor beta chain was observed in a study of shared clonotypes between healthy human individuals. At the level of the study: The donor pool was made up of two women and three men aged 18 to 49. The study used three CD4 naive, three CD4 memory, two CD8 naive and one CD8 memory plate per donor. Notes on the study in general: Clonotypes not shared had lower generation probabilities than those common to all four donors.

Of note for this clone: What it binds is unknown.

The repertoire was sequenced with immunoSEQ multiplex PCR; TCRdb's copy has only in-frame clones and lacks some. The sample carries about a million clones, around 76% recorded once. The J segment lost 15 bases and the V segment lost 2 bases, leaving 31 bases of the junction unmatched. This CDR3 is 21 amino acids long. CDR1 MNHGY and CDR2 SAAAGT come from the germline V gene. This chain links TRBV6-8 with TRBJ2-1, with 10 bases that match TRBD2. The origin of this receptor is a young man in good health. Sequenced input: memory CD4+ T cells sorted from blood. Regarding subset: CD45RA-negative fraction. As DNA, the CDR3 is TGTGCCAGCAGTTACCCCGGTCATGCAGGCAGGGGAAGCGGGGGGGAACCGTTCTCGTTCTTC. Translated, it gives CASSYPGHAGRGSGGEPFSFF.